Each of the 8 T cell receptor beta chains below was sequenced from the same sample in a study of identifying expanded T cells in peripheral blood. Repertoires were generated with immunoSEQ multiplex PCR, while TCRdb's copy carries only in-frame clones and drops some. This table has fewer than 130,000 clones, about 89% appearing once. Material: blood. The receptors derive from a person aged 18 to 70 in good health.

V usage is TRBV19 and J usage is TRBJ2-6; 8 nucleotides match TRBD2. Germline assignment: CDR1 LNHDA and CDR2 SQIVND (reference sequence). CDR3 length: 17 amino acids. Unmatched junction bases numbered 5, after V lost 4 bases and J lost 0 bases. CDR3 residues: CASSKVSGSSGANVLTF. For the CDR3, the DNA is TGTGCCAGTAGTAAAGTCAGCGGGAGCTCTGGGGCCAACGTCCTGACTTTC. Variable domain in full (rest from reference TRBV19 and TRBJ2-6): DGGITQSPKYLFRKEGQNVTLSCEQNLNHDAMYWYRQDPGQGLRLIYYSQIVNDFQKGDIAEGYSVSREKKESFPLTVTSAQKNPTAFYLCASSKVSGSSGANVLTFGAGSRLTVL.

V is TRBV5-1 and J is TRBJ2-7; 7 bases match TRBD1. This CDR3 has 15 amino acids. The germline V gene encodes CDR1 SGHRS and CDR2 YFSETQ. The trim removed 0 bases at V and 3 bases at J, leaving 6 bases unmatched. The CDR3 sequence: CASSLGTGQLYEQYF. In DNA, the CDR3 is TGCGCCAGCAGCTTGGGGACAGGCCAGCTCTACGAGCAGTACTTC.

The CDR3 protein is CASMGQGPYEQYF. CDR3 DNA sequence: TGTGCCAGCATGGGACAGGGCCCCTACGAGCAGTACTTC. This chain connects TRBV6-5 to TRBJ2-7, with TRBD1 matching over 9 bases. The length of the CDR3 is 13 residues. Germline loops: CDR1 MNHEY, CDR2 SVGAGI. Trimming at V came to 7 bases and at J to 2 bases, leaving 3 bases not matched to a gene.

The chain couples TRBV6-5 to TRBJ2-3; possible D gene TRBD2, 7 bases. V dropped 7 bases and J dropped 3 bases, with 14 bases sitting between them. From germline, CDR1 is MNHEY and CDR2 SVGAGI. The CDR3 is made up of 14 amino acids. DNA of the CDR3: TGTGCCAGCATTGGGGGGGGCCGTACAGATACGCAGTATTTT. Protein product: CASIGGGRTDTQYF.

This clone was counted a single time. The chain couples TRBV5-1 to TRBJ2-7, with 13 positions matching TRBD2. This CDR3 region has 15 residues. V dropped 4 bases and J dropped 6; count of bases not matched to a gene: 7. Germline values: CDR1 SGHRS, CDR2 YFSETQ. CDR3 region: CASSEGLAGWGEQYF. CDR3 sequence (DNA): TGCGCCAGCAGCGAGGGACTAGCGGGGTGGGGCGAGCAGTACTTC.

This clone was detected a few times. The same CDR3 also results from other DNA sequences found in this sample. This rearrangement joins TRBV7-9 to TRBJ2-2, with D unclear. V was trimmed by 5 bases and J by 3 bases, leaving 10 bases between them. This CDR3 has 14 amino acids. Germline V gene sequence: CDR1 SEHNR, CDR2 FQNEAQ (reference sequence). CDR3 bases: TGTGCCAGCAGCCCGACACTGGACACCGGGGAGCTGTTTTTT. It yields the protein CASSPTLDTGELFF.

The chain employs TRBV9 and TRBJ1-2; a weak D match, TRBD1 (5 bases). The V gene lost 3 bases and the J gene lost 8 bases, with 17 bases spanning the gap. This CDR3 region has 14 residues. CDR1 SGDLS and CDR2 YYNGEE come from the germline V gene. The CDR3 is CASSAGDGFGGYTF. Written as DNA, the CDR3 is TGTGCCAGCAGCGCGGGGGACGGTTTCGGGGGCTACACCTTC. Supplemented by reference TRBV9 and TRBJ1-2, the full variable domain reads DSGVTQTPKHLITATGQRVTLRCSPRSGDLSVYWYQQSLDQGLQFLIQYYNGEERAKGNILERFSAQQFPDLHSELNLSSLELGDSALYFCASSAGDGFGGYTFGSGTRLTVV.

The chain has TRBV7-2 and TRBJ2-1; D not resolved. Germline values: CDR1 SGHTA, CDR2 FQGNSA. Trimming shortened V by 5 bases and J by 7 bases, and 15 bases separated the two germline ends. This CDR3 has 14 residues. DNA for the CDR3: TGTGCCAGCAGCCTATCACCCCCAGGAAATGAGCAGTTCTTC. Its protein product is CASSLSPPGNEQFF.